A selection of T cell receptor beta chains follows, all from one sample in a study of T cell repertoires in cytomegalovirus infection. TCRdb redid the calling of the reads with MiXCR, one entry per CDR3 protein. The sample includes approximately 160,000 distinct CDR3 sequences, under 20% seen only once; the top ten take about 17%. The sequencing input was CD8+ T cells from PBMCs. These receptors all stem from a human donor in good health (CMV status not recorded). Some clones in this sample may be carry-over from other donors' samples. Both conserved end residues are part of each CDR3. A D gene is named only where the DNA matches it firmly. The size field is filled for only some rows; it gives once, few, many or a size class.

CDR3 length	V gene	clone size	D gene	J gene	CDR3 DNA	CDR3 protein
15	TRBV7-2	few	TRBD1	TRBJ2-7	TGTGCCAGCAGCTCCCACCGGGACAGGGAATACGAGCAGTACTTC	CASSSHRDREYEQYF
15	TRBV20-1	NA	TRBD1	TRBJ2-7	TGCAGTGCTAGAGATTTAGGACAGGGGGCTTACGAGCAGTACTTC	CSARDLGQGAYEQYF
18	TRBV20-1	NA	TRBD2	TRBJ2-7	TGCAGTGCTAGAGAACCCGCGGGAGGGACTAAAGGAACCTACGAGCAGTACTTC	CSAREPAGGTKGTYEQYF
14	TRBV12-3/TRBV12-4	NA	NA	TRBJ2-3	TGTGCCAGCAGTTTAAACAGGGCCACAGATACGCAGTATTTT	CASSLNRATDTQYF
18	TRBV29-1	NA	NA	TRBJ2-6	TGCAGCGTTTATACGTGGTTCGCAGGCCGCTCTGGGGCCAACGTCCTGACTTTC	CSVYTWFAGRSGANVLTF
13	TRBV20-1	NA	TRBD1	TRBJ2-1	TGCAGTGCTAGGGACGACAGGGCCAATGAGCAGTTCTTC	CSARDDRANEQFF
18	TRBV6-5	few	TRBD1	TRBJ2-7	TGTGCCAGCAGTTACTCGAGGGGACAGGGGCCGAGGCCCTACGAGCAGTACTTC	CASSYSRGQGPRPYEQYF
17	TRBV25-1	NA	NA	TRBJ1-1	TGTGCCAGCAGTGAAAAGGATGGCTGGGGAGACGTGACTGAAGCTTTCTTT	CASSEKDGWGDVTEAFF
16	TRBV7-9	few	TRBD2	TRBJ2-1	TGTGCCAGCAGCGGGATCAGCGGGGGAGTTTACAATGAGCAGTTCTTC	CASSGISGGVYNEQFF
15	TRBV28	few	TRBD2	TRBJ2-7	TGTGCCAGCAAAATTGGACTAGCGGCCTCCTACGAGCAGTACTTC	CASKIGLAASYEQYF
14	TRBV13	NA	NA	TRBJ2-1	TGTGCCAGCAGCTTAGCTGGGTCCCACAATGAGCAGTTCTTC	CASSLAGSHNEQFF
19	TRBV7-2	NA	TRBD1	TRBJ2-7	TGTGCCAGCAGCTTATCCGGGACAGATCGCCCATATCGTTCCTACGAGCAGTACTTC	CASSLSGTDRPYRSYEQYF
13	TRBV14	few	NA	TRBJ1-6	TGTGCCAGCACGACTAGTGTCGGTTCACCCCTCCACTTT	CASTTSVGSPLHF